Below, 22 T cell receptor beta chains from the same sample are listed, as sequenced in a study of human T cells and chemical hapten exposure. One entry per CDR3 protein results from TCRdb running MiXCR on the RACE reads. The sample comprises fewer than 80,000 distinct CDR3 sequences, 10% of which are singletons, and around 6.8% rests with the top ten. As for time point: patch test 2, 6 weeks after DPC sensitization. Treatment here: therapeutic diphenylcyclopropenone sensitization with weekly scalp DPC. Here the sequenced sample was whole blood, taken in connection with sensitization to the hapten diphenylcyclopropenone (DPC). Every receptor here comes from a woman aged 45-60 years with alopecia areata. Some clones in this sample may be carry-over from other donors' samples.

On this clonotype itself: The junction departs from germline at one end; a sequencing error may be responsible. The chain has TRBV12-3 or TRBV12-4 and TRBJ2-7; 11 nucleotides align to TRBD2. The CDR3 extends over 15 amino acids. CDR3 sequence (DNA): TGTGCCAGCAGTCTAGCGGGAGGAAGCTCCTACGAGCAGTACTTC. Amino acids: CASSLAGGSSYEQYF.

The rearrangement uses TRBV6-5 and TRBJ1-5; D not certain. Germline loops: CDR1 MNHEY, CDR2 SVGAGI. This CDR3 is built from 14 residues. The V end lost 7 bases, the J end lost 1 base, and 11 bases lay between the germline ends. The chain's CDR3 is CASNPSGSNQPQHF. As DNA, the CDR3 is TGTGCCAGCAACCCGAGCGGAAGCAATCAGCCCCAGCATTTT.

This clonotype has only a few counts. This chain links TRBV14 with TRBJ2-1; D is unresolved. The germline V and J ends were trimmed by 0 bases and 6 bases, with 9 bases remaining between them. CDR1 is SGHDN, CDR2 FVKESK, per germline. The CDR3 extends over 14 amino acids. CDR3 coding DNA: TGTGCCAGCAGCCAAGATCTCCAGTCCAATGAGCAGTTCTTC. Encoded protein: CASSQDLQSNEQFF.

The V call is TRBV30, the J call TRBJ2-3; possibly TRBD2 for D (7 bases). The germline V gene encodes CDR1 GTSNPN and CDR2 SVGIG (reference sequence). The CDR3 is made up of 15 amino acids. V lost 1 base and J lost 4, with 15 bases in between. CDR3 loop: CAWSESGGRADTQYF. CDR3 DNA: TGTGCCTGGAGTGAATCCGGGGGGCGGGCAGATACGCAGTATTTT.

This clonotype was picked up many times. V is TRBV19 and J is TRBJ2-1, with a possible D match to TRBD1 (6 bases). From germline, CDR1 is LNHDA and CDR2 SQIVND (reference sequence). V dropped 4 bases and J dropped 4 bases, with 14 bases sitting between them. CDR3 length: 15 amino acids. The CDR3 coding sequence is TGTGCCAGTAGTACTAACTCACAGGGTTACAATGAGCAGTTCTTC. Amino acid sequence: CASSTNSQGYNEQFF.

The sample holds many counts of this clonotype. The CDR3: CASSPSGLAGVAQYF. In DNA, the CDR3 is TGTGCCAGCAGCCCATCCGGACTAGCGGGAGTGGCCCAGTACTTC. The chain combines TRBV7-8 with TRBJ2-5; the match to TRBD2 covers 13 bases. J gave up 9 bases and V 5 bases, and 9 bases lay outside the gene matches. The CDR3 length is 15 residues. From germline, CDR1 is SGHVS and CDR2 FQNEAQ. Full variable domain (outside the CDR3, taken from reference TRBV7-8 and TRBJ2-5): GAGVSQSPRYKVAKRGQDVALRCDPISGHVSLFWYQQALGQGPEFLTYFQNEAQLDKSGLPSDRFFAERPEGSVSTLKIQRTQQEDSAVYLCASSPSGLAGVAQYFGPGTRLLVL.

The chain has TRBV11-2 and TRBJ1-1, with no clear D. This CDR3 is built from 14 residues. Trimming shortened V by 5 bases and J by 0 bases, and 10 bases separated the two germline ends. CDR1 is SGHAT and CDR2 is FQNNGV in the germline V gene. The CDR3 region has the DNA TGTGCCAGCAGCCCCGAGGGCATGAACACTGAAGCTTTCTTT. Encoded protein: CASSPEGMNTEAFF.

The V gene is TRBV20-1, the J gene TRBJ2-7; the match to TRBD2 covers 8 bases. The J segment lost 3 bases and the V segment lost 6 bases, leaving 1 base of the junction unmatched. Germline lookup yields CDR1 DFQATT and CDR2 SNEGSKA (reference sequence). CDR3 size: 11 residues. The CDR3 bases are TGCAGTGCCACTAGCGGCTACGAGCAGTACTTC. It yields the protein CSATSGYEQYF.

Ten or more counts support this clonotype. J is TRBJ1-1 and V is TRBV29-1, with 9 bases aligning to TRBD1. Germline trimming cut 6 bases from V and 7 bases from J; bases unmatched to any gene: 9. The CDR3 is 13 residues long. Germline V gene sequence: CDR1 SQVTM, CDR2 ANQGSEA. The CDR3 bases are TGCAGCGTGGTCACGGGACAGGGCCTTGAAGCTTTCTTT. This encodes CSVVTGQGLEAFF.

This clonotype was seen ten or more times. The V and J genes are TRBV5-1 and TRBJ2-3; 12 bases line up with TRBD2. Unmatched junction bases numbered 4, after V lost 4 bases and J lost 4 bases. The CDR3 runs to 15 residues. Per germline, CDR1 SGHRS and CDR2 YFSETQ. The CDR3 region has the DNA TGCGCCAGCAGCAGACTAGCGGGAGCGGCAGATACGCAGTATTTT. Protein: CASSRLAGAADTQYF. The complete variable domain, with remaining parts taken from reference TRBV5-1 and TRBJ2-3, reads KAGVTQTPRYLIKTRGQQVTLSCSPISGHRSVSWYQQTPGQGLQFLFEYFSETQRNKGNFPGRFSGRQFSNSRSEMNVSTLELGDSALYLCASSRLAGAADTQYFGPGTRLTVL.

This clonotype was counted many times. The rearrangement joins TRBV6-5 to TRBJ1-5, with unresolved D. Trimming stripped 8 bases from V and 7 bases from J, with 9 bases between. The length of the CDR3 is 11 residues. Per germline, CDR1 MNHEY and CDR2 SVGAGI. This CDR3 reads CASFGYQPQHF. CDR3 nucleotides: TGTGCCAGCTTCGGATACCAGCCCCAGCATTTT.

This clonotype has a handful of counts. This chain's CDR3 is CASSDRGARADTQYF. CDR3 nucleotides: TGTGCCAGCAGTGACAGGGGCGCTCGTGCAGATACGCAGTATTTT. The rearrangement links TRBV6-6 to TRBJ2-3; 8 nucleotides line up with TRBD1. Germline CDR1 MNHNY, CDR2 SVGAGI (reference sequence). The ends lost 5 bases at V and 4 bases at J; junction bases unmatched: 8. This CDR3 region has 15 residues.

This clonotype was counted ten times or more. The CDR3 spells CSALPPTGPQPQHF. For the CDR3, the DNA is TGCAGTGCCCTCCCCCCAACGGGGCCCCAGCCCCAGCATTTT. The J gene is TRBJ1-5, the V gene TRBV20-1, with a possible D match to TRBD1 (5 bases). The germline CDR1 and CDR2 sequences are DFQATT and SNEGSKA (reference sequence). The CDR3 length is 14 residues. Trimming removed 6 bases at V and 7 bases at J, with 19 bases between.

The chain carries TRBV29-1 and TRBJ2-7, with D hard to call. The V end lost 7 bases, the J end lost 0 bases, and 13 bases lay between the germline ends. The CDR3 has 13 residues. Looked up from germline, CDR1 is SQVTM and CDR2 is ANQGSEA. CDR3 DNA: TGCAGCGCAATGGCTATGGGCTCCTACGAGCAGTACTTC. It codes for CSAMAMGSYEQYF.

This clonotype was recorded at least ten times. The J gene is TRBJ2-5, the V gene TRBV6-2 or TRBV6-3; 9 bases align to TRBD2. The V and J ends lost 6 bases and 4 bases, in that order; junction bases with no gene match: 6. The CDR3 runs to 14 residues. Germline V lookup: CDR1 MNHEY, CDR2 SVGEGT. The CDR3 is CASRIAGAGETQYF. The CDR3 nucleotides are TGTGCCAGCAGAATAGCGGGAGCTGGAGAGACCCAGTACTTC.

This sequence joins TRBV7-6 and TRBJ1-1; 7 bases line up with TRBD1. Germline-derived CDR1 and CDR2 are SGHVS and FNYEAQ. Trimming removed 3 bases from V and 4 bases from J; junction bases left unmatched: 5. The CDR3 has 14 residues. CDR3 protein: CASSFTGEGTEAFF. In nucleotides, the CDR3 is TGTGCCAGCAGCTTCACAGGGGAAGGCACTGAAGCTTTCTTT.

This clonotype has a handful of counts. The rearrangement uses TRBV29-1 and TRBJ2-5; 15 bases agree with TRBD2. Germline V CDR1 and CDR2: SQVTM, ANQGSEA. Trimming removed 6 bases from V and 6 bases from J; junction bases left unmatched: 5. The CDR3 extends over 14 amino acids. The CDR3: CSVGLAGGLQTQYF. In DNA form, the CDR3 reads TGCAGCGTGGGACTAGCGGGAGGATTACAGACCCAGTACTTC. The whole variable domain, filled in from reference TRBV29-1 and TRBJ2-5, reads SAVISQKPSRDICQRGTSLTIQCQVDSQVTMMFWYRQQPGQSLTLIATANQGSEATYESGFVIDKFPISRPNLTFSTLTVSNMSPEDSSIYLCSVGLAGGLQTQYFGPGTRLLVL.

Many counts were recorded for this clonotype. V is TRBV6-5 and J is TRBJ1-3; 7 nucleotides agree with TRBD1. CDR1 is MNHEY and CDR2 is SVGAGI in the germline V gene. This CDR3 has 15 residues. V shed 6 bases, J shed 3 bases, and the junction held 8 bases outside the gene matches. In DNA form, the CDR3 reads TGTGCCAGCAGAAGGACAGGAGAAGGTGGAAACACCATATATTTT. Protein: CASRRTGEGGNTIYF.

This clonotype was seen at least ten times. The rearrangement links TRBV11-2 to TRBJ2-3, with 8 bases fitting TRBD2. Germline values: CDR1 SGHAT, CDR2 FQNNGV. CDR3 size: 14 residues. Trimming removed 3 bases from V and 5 bases from J; junction bases left unmatched: 4. The CDR3 protein is CASSLGLGGDTQYF. The CDR3 DNA reads TGTGCCAGCAGCTTGGGACTAGGGGGAGATACGCAGTATTTT.

This clonotype was seen ten or more times. The chain is built from TRBV20-1 and TRBJ1-1; D is perhaps TRBD1 (6 bases). V gave up 8 bases and J gave up 6 bases, with 22 bases separating them. The CDR3 has 14 amino acids. Germline V gene lookup returns CDR1 DFQATT and CDR2 SNEGSKA (reference sequence). The CDR3 coding sequence is TGCAGTACCCGGGGGCCCTTGGGGACGGCTGAAGCTTTCTTT. As protein: CSTRGPLGTAEAFF.

Remarks on this clonotype: With a much larger clone just one base away, this may be a read error. Without the conserved terminal phenylalanine or tryptophan, this CDR3 likely stems from a read error. The J gene is TRBJ2-7, the V gene TRBV5-4; D is possibly TRBD1 (6 bases). Germline V gene sequence: CDR1 SGHNT, CDR2 YYREEE (reference sequence). Trimming took 0 bases from V and 0 from J, leaving 10 bases between them. The CDR3 loop spans 15 amino acids. The CDR3 DNA follows: TGTGCCAGCAGCTTGGGGACAGCCAGCTCCTACGAGCAGTACCTC. It is translated as CASSLGTASSYEQYL.

This clonotype showed up many times. V usage is TRBV3-1 and J usage is TRBJ1-3, with D tentatively TRBD1 (6 bases). The germline V and J ends were trimmed by 1 base and 4 bases, with 14 bases remaining between them. The CDR3 runs to 16 residues. Per the germline V gene, CDR1 is LGHDT and CDR2 is YNNKEL (reference sequence). CDR3 protein: CASSQVPGAWGNTIYF. The CDR3 region has the DNA TGTGCCAGCAGCCAAGTCCCGGGGGCTTGGGGAAACACCATATATTTT. The variable domain in full, completed from reference TRBV3-1 and TRBJ1-3, reads DTAVSQTPKYLVTQMGNDKSIKCEQNLGHDTMYWYKQDSKKFLKIMFSYNNKELIINETVPNRFSPKSPDKAHLNLHINSLELGDSAVYFCASSQVPGAWGNTIYFGEGSWLTVV.